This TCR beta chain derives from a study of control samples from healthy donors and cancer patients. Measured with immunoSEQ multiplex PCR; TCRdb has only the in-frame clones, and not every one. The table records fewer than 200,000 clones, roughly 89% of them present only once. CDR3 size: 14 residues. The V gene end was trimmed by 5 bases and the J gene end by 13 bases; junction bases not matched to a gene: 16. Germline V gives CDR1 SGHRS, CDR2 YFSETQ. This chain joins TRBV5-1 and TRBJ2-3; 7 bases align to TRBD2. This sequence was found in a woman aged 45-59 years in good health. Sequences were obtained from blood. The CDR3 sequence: CASSQSGDPDLEYF. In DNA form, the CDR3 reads TGCGCCAGCAGTCAAAGCGGGGACCCGGACCTGGAGTATTTT.